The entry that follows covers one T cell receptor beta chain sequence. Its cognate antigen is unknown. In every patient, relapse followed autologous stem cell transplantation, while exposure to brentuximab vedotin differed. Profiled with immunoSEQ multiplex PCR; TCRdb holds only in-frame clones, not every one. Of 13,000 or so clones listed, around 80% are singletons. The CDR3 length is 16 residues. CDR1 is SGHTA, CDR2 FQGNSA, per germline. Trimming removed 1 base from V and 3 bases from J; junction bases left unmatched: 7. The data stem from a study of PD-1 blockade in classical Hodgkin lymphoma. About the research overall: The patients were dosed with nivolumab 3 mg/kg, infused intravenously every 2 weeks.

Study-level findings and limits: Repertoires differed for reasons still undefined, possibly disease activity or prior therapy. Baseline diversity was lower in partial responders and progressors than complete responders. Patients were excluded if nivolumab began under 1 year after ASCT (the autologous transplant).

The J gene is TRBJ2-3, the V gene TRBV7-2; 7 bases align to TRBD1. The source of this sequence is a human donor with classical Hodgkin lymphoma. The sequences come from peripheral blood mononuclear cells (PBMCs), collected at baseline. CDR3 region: CASSLDQGVGTDTQYF. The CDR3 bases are TGTGCCAGCAGCTTAGATCAGGGGGTGGGGACAGATACGCAGTATTTT.